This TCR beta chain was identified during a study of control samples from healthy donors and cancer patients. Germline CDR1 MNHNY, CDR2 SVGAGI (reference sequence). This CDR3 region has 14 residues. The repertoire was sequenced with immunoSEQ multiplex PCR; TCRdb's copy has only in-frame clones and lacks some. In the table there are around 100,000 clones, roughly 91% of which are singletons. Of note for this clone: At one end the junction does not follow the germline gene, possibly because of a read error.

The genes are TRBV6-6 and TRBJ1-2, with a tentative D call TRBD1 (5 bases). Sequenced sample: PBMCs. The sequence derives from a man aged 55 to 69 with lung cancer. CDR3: CASRARDGNYGYIF. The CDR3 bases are TGTGCCAGCAGAGCACGGGACGGAAACTATGGCTACATCTTC.